These 15 T cell receptor beta chains were sequenced from one sample in a study of control samples from healthy donors and cancer patients. Measured with immunoSEQ multiplex PCR; TCRdb has only the in-frame clones, and not every one. The sample contains around 130,000 clones, more than 80% of which appear only once. The material sequenced was blood. The receptors come from a man in his forties or fifties in good health.

The V gene is TRBV19, the J gene TRBJ2-1, with 7 bases that match TRBD1. Germline lookup yields CDR1 LNHDA and CDR2 SQIVND (reference sequence). V gave up 3 bases and J gave up 3 bases; unmatched junction bases: 2. The CDR3 has 14 amino acids. CDR3 DNA: TGTGCCAGTAGTATTAGGACAGGCTACAATGAGCAGTTCTTC. This gives the protein CASSIRTGYNEQFF.

This rearrangement joins TRBV12-5 to TRBJ2-2; D might be TRBD1 (5 bases). This CDR3 has 15 residues. The V and J ends lost 6 bases and 7 bases respectively, with 18 bases between them. The germline V gene has CDR1 LGHNT and CDR2 FRNRAP. This CDR3 is CASGPGIGVDGELFF. The CDR3 DNA reads TGTGCTAGTGGCCCAGGGATTGGCGTCGACGGGGAGCTGTTTTTT.

This chain connects TRBV27 to TRBJ2-5; 15 nucleotides match TRBD2. V shed 5 bases, J shed 5 bases, and the junction held 6 bases outside the gene matches. CDR1 and CDR2 (germline): MNHEY, SMNVEV (reference sequence). This CDR3 is built from 16 residues. CDR3 residues: CASSPGLAGGLETQYF. CDR3 nucleotides: TGTGCCAGCAGTCCCGGACTAGCGGGGGGGCTCGAGACCCAGTACTTC.

The chain links TRBV20-1 to TRBJ1-2; weak D call: TRBD1 (6 bases). The CDR3 has 14 residues. V was cut by 3 bases and J by 3 bases, with 14 bases left in between. The germline V gene has CDR1 DFQATT and CDR2 SNEGSKA (reference sequence). The CDR3 DNA sequence: TGCAGTGCTAGTCGGTGGGGGCAAGACTATGGCTACACCTTC. Protein sequence: CSASRWGQDYGYTF.

The CDR3 loop reads CASSIGLVVNEQFF. CDR3 nucleotide sequence: TGTGCCAGTAGTATTGGCCTAGTTGTCAATGAGCAGTTCTTC. The chain employs TRBV19 and TRBJ2-1; the D is unclear. V lost 3 bases and J 6 bases, leaving 12 bases between the germline ends. The CDR3 runs to 14 residues. Germline CDR1 and CDR2: LNHDA and SQIVND (reference sequence).

This rearrangement joins TRBV5-1 to TRBJ1-3, with 7 bases identical to TRBD1. The CDR3 contains 16 residues. J gave up 0 bases and V 4 bases, and 7 bases lay outside the gene matches. Germline-derived CDR1 and CDR2 are SGHRS and YFSETQ. The CDR3: CASSLGTVGSGNTIYF. The CDR3 nucleotides read TGCGCCAGCAGCCTCGGGACAGTTGGCTCTGGAAACACCATATATTTT.

The rearrangement uses TRBV19 and TRBJ1-5, with no clear D. The CDR3 is 14 amino acids. Germline V gives CDR1 LNHDA, CDR2 SQIVND (reference sequence). V lost 1 base and J lost 4, with 8 bases in between. The CDR3 DNA is TGTGCCAGTAGTATAGTGGCCGGAAATCAGCCCCAGCATTTT. This sequence encodes CASSIVAGNQPQHF.

This sequence joins TRBV3-1 (or the pseudogene TRBV3-2) and TRBJ1-1, with a possible D match to TRBD1 (6 bases). The CDR3 consists of 13 residues. Looked up from germline, CDR1 is LGHDT and CDR2 is YNNKEL (reference sequence). V lost 3 bases to trimming and J lost 5 bases, with 10 bases between them. CDR3 protein: CASSHRDTTEAFF. CDR3 nucleotide sequence: TGTGCCAGCAGCCACCGGGACACTACTGAAGCTTTCTTT.

This chain links TRBV12-3 or TRBV12-4 with TRBJ1-5, with D tentatively TRBD1 (5 bases). The CDR3 runs 13 residues. V was shortened by 6 bases and J by 7 bases, with 13 bases between the two germline ends. The DNA for the CDR3 is TGTGCCAGCAGCTCGGGGGGTTTGCAGCCCCAGCATTTT. Translation: CASSSGGLQPQHF.

This clone was detected only once. The V gene is TRBV4-1, the J gene TRBJ2-1, with 13 bases identical to TRBD2. The V and J ends lost 4 bases and 2 bases, in that order; junction bases with no gene match: 11. From germline, CDR1 is MGHRA and CDR2 YSYEKL. This CDR3 has 19 amino acids. CDR3 sequence: CASSLGLAGDRETYNEQFF. The CDR3 region has the DNA TGCGCCAGCAGCCTCGGACTAGCGGGGGACAGAGAGACCTACAATGAGCAGTTCTTC.

This chain joins TRBV6-1 and TRBJ1-5; D remains ambiguous. This CDR3 spans 16 amino acids. CDR1 is MNHNS, CDR2 SASEGT, per germline. V lost 4 bases to trimming and J lost 0 bases, with 13 bases between them. The CDR3 nucleotides read TGTGCCAGCAGTGGCCGGACGGAGTATAGCAATCAGCCCCAGCATTTT. This sequence encodes CASSGRTEYSNQPQHF.

CDR3 protein: CAGGGLDLFTYEQYF. The CDR3 nucleotides are TGTGCCGGGGGTGGGTTGGACCTGTTCACCTACGAGCAGTACTTC. This chain connects TRBV3-1 (or the pseudogene TRBV3-2) to TRBJ2-7; tentatively, D is TRBD1 or TRBD2 (5 bases each). V gave up 11 bases and J gave up 2 bases, with 22 bases separating them. Germline lookup yields CDR1 LGHDT and CDR2 YNNKEL (reference sequence). The CDR3 extends over 15 amino acids.

Comments on this clone: At the DNA level, this CDR3 is encoded by other sequences in the same sample as well. The chain has TRBV7-2 and TRBJ1-2, with D possibly being TRBD1 (6 bases). There are 12 residues in the CDR3. Germline V gene sequence: CDR1 SGHTA, CDR2 FQGNSA. Trimming removed 5 bases at V and 5 bases at J, with 9 bases between. CDR3 DNA sequence: TGTGCCAGCAGCCCGCAGGGGTATGGCTACACCTTC. Protein: CASSPQGYGYTF. The full variable domain, with the rest looked up from reference TRBV7-2 and TRBJ1-2, is GAGVSQSPSNKVTEKGKDVELRCDPISGHTALYWYRQSLGQGLEFLIYFQGNSAPDKSGLPSDRFSAERTGGSVSTLTIQRTQQEDSAVYLCASSPQGYGYTFGSGTRLTVV.

J is TRBJ2-5 and V is TRBV15; 7 bases align to TRBD1. The junction had 10 bases not matched to a gene; V was cut back by 1 base and J by 5 bases. There are 16 residues in the CDR3. The germline V gene has CDR1 LNHNV and CDR2 YYDKDF (reference sequence). The CDR3 nucleotides read TGTGCCACCAGCAGAGGAGGAGACAGGGATTTTGAGACCCAGTACTTC. Protein: CATSRGGDRDFETQYF.

The V call is TRBV7-2, the J call TRBJ1-2, with D perhaps TRBD1 (5 bases). This CDR3 is built from 15 residues. Germline lookup yields CDR1 SGHTA and CDR2 FQGNSA. The V end lost 2 bases, the J end lost 2 bases, and 12 bases lay between the germline ends. In DNA, the CDR3 is TGTGCCAGCAGCTTATCATTCGGGGGGAACTATGGCTACACCTTC. It translates to CASSLSFGGNYGYTF. The full variable domain, completed using reference TRBV7-2 and TRBJ1-2, is GAGVSQSPSNKVTEKGKDVELRCDPISGHTALYWYRQSLGQGLEFLIYFQGNSAPDKSGLPSDRFSAERTGGSVSTLTIQRTQQEDSAVYLCASSLSFGGNYGYTFGSGTRLTVV.